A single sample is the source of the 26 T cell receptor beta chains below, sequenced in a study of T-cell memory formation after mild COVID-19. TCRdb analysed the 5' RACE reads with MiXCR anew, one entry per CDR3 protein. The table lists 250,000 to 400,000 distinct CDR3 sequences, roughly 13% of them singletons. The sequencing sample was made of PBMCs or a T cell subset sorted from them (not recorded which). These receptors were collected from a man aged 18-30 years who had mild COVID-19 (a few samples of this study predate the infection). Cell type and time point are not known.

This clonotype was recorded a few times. This CDR3 is CASSLAGSNEQFF. CDR3 DNA: TGCGCCAGCAGCTTGGCCGGCTCCAATGAGCAGTTCTTC. V and J are TRBV5-1 and TRBJ2-1; D not resolved. Trimming shortened V by 0 bases and J by 6 bases, and 7 bases separated the two germline ends. The CDR3 has 13 residues. Germline V gene sequence: CDR1 SGHRS, CDR2 YFSETQ.

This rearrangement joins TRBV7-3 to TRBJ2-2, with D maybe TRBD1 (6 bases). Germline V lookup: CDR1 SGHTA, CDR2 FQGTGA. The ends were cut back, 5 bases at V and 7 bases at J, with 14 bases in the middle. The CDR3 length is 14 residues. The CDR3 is CASSKDQGFGELFF. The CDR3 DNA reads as TGTGCCAGCAGCAAGGACCAGGGGTTCGGGGAGCTGTTTTTT.

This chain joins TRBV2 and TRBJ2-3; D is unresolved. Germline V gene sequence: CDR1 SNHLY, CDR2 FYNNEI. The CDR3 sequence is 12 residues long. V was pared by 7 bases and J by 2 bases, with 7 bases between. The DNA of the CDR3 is TGTGCCAGCACGGTGAACACAGATACGCAGTATTTT. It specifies CASTVNTDTQYF. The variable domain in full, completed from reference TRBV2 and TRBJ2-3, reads EPEVTQTPSHQVTQMGQEVILRCVPISNHLYFYWYRQILGQKVEFLVSFYNNEISEKSEIFDDQFSVERPDGSNFTLKIRSTKLEDSAMYFCASTVNTDTQYFGPGTRLTVL.

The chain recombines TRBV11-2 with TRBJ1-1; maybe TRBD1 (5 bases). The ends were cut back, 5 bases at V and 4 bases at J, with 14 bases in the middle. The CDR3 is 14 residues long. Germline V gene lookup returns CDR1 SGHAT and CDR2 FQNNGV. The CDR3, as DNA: TGTGCCAGCAGCGCGGACACCTCCGCCACTGAAGCTTTCTTT. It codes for CASSADTSATEAFF. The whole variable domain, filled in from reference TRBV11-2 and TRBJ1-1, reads EAGVAQSPRYKIIEKRQSVAFWCNPISGHATLYWYQQILGQGPKLLIQFQNNGVVDDSQLPKDRFSAERLKGVDSTLKIQPAKLEDSAVYLCASSADTSATEAFFGQGTRLTVV.

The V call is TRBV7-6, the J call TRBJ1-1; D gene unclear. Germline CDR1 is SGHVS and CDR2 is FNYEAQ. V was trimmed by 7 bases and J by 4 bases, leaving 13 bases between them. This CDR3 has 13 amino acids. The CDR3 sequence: CASIPIMTTEAFF. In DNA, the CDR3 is TGTGCCAGCATACCTATAATGACCACTGAAGCTTTCTTT.

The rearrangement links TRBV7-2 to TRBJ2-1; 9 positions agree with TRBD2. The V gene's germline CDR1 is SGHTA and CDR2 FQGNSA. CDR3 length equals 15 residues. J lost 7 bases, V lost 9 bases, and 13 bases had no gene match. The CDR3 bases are TGTGCCAGTCACCCCTCCCCGCTAGCGGGGAATGAGCAGTTCTTC. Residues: CASHPSPLAGNEQFF.

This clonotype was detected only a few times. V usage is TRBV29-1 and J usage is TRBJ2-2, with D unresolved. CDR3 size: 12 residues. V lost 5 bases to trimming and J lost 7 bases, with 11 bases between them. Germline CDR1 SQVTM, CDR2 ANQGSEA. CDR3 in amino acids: CSVTENGGELFF. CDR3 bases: TGCAGCGTTACGGAAAATGGCGGGGAGCTGTTTTTT.

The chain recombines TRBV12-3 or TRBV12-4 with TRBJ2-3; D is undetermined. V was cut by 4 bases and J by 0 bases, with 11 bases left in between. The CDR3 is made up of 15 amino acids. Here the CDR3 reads CASSSGGSSTDTQYF. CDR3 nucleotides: TGTGCCAGCAGTTCGGGCGGTTCTAGCACAGATACGCAGTATTTT.

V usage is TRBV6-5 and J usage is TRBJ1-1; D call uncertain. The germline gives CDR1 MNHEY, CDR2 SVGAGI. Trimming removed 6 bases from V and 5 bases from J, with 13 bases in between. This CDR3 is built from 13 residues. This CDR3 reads CASSPARGTEAFF. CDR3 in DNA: TGTGCCAGCAGCCCAGCGCGGGGTACTGAAGCTTTCTTT.

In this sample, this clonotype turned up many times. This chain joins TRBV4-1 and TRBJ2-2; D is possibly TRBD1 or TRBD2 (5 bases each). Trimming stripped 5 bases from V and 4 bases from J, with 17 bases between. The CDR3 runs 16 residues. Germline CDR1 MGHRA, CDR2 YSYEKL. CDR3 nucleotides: TGCGCCAGCAGCGAGGGGAGCACTTCACTCACCGGGGAGCTGTTTTTT. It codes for CASSEGSTSLTGELFF.

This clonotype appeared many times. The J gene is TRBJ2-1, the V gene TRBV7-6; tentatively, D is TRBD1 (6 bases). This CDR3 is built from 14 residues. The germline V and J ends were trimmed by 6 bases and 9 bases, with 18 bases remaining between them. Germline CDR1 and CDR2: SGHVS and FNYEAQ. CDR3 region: CASSKTQGFGEQFF. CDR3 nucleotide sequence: TGTGCCAGCAGTAAAACCCAGGGGTTTGGTGAGCAGTTCTTC.

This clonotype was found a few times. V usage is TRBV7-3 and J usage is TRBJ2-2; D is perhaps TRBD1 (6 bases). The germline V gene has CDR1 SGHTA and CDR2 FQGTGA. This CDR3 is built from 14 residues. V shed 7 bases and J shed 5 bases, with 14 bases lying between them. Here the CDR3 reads CASTLTGNTGELFF. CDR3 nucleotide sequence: TGTGCCAGCACCCTAACAGGGAATACCGGGGAGCTGTTTTTT.

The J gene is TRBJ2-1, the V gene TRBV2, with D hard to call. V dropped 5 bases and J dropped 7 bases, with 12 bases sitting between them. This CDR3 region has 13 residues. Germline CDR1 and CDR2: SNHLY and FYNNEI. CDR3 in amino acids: CASSYYLGNEQFF. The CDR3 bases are TGTGCCAGCAGTTACTATCTTGGAAATGAGCAGTTCTTC.

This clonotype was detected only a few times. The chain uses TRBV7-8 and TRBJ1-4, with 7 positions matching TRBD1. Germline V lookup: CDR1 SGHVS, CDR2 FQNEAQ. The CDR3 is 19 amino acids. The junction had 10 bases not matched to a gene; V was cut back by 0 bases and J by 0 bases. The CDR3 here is CASSLAIYGQAPTNEKLFF. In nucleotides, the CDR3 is TGTGCCAGCAGCTTAGCGATATACGGACAGGCGCCAACTAATGAAAAACTGTTTTTT.

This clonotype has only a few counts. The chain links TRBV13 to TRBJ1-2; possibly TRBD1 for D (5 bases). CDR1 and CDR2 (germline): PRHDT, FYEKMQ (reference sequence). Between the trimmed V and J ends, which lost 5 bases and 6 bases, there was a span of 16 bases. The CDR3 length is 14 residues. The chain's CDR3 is CASSRRSGWDGYTF. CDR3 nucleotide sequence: TGTGCCAGCAGCCGACGATCAGGGTGGGATGGCTACACCTTC.

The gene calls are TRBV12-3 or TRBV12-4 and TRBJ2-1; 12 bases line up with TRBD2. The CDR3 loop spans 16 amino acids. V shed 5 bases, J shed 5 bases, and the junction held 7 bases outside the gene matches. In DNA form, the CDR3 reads TGTGCCAGCAGTAAAGGACTAGCGGGGCCTCACAATGAGCAGTTCTTC. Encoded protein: CASSKGLAGPHNEQFF.

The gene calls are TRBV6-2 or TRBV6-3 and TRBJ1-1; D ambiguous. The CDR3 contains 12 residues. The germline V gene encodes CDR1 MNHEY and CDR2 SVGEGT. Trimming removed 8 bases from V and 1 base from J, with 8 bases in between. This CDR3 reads CASERRNTEAFF. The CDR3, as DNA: TGTGCCAGCGAAAGGCGGAACACTGAAGCTTTCTTT.

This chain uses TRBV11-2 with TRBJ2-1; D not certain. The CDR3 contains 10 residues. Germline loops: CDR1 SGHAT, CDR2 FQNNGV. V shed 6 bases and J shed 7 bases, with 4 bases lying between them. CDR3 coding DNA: TGTGCCAGCAGTACAAATGAGCAGTTCTTC. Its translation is CASSTNEQFF. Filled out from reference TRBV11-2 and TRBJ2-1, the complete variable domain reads EAGVAQSPRYKIIEKRQSVAFWCNPISGHATLYWYQQILGQGPKLLIQFQNNGVVDDSQLPKDRFSAERLKGVDSTLKIQPAKLEDSAVYLCASSTNEQFFGPGTRLTVL.

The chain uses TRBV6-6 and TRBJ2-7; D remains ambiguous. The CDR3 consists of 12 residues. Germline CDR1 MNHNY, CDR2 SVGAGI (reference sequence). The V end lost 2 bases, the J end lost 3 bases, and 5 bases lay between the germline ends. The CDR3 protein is CASSYGNYEQYV. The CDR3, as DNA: TGTGCCAGCAGTTACGGCAACTACGAGCAGTACGTC.

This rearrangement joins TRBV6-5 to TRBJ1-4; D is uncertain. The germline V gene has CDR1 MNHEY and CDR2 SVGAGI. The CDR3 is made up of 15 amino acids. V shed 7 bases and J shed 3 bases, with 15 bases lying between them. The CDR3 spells CASKDPKVPNEKLFF. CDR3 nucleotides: TGTGCCAGCAAAGATCCAAAGGTGCCTAATGAAAAACTGTTTTTT.

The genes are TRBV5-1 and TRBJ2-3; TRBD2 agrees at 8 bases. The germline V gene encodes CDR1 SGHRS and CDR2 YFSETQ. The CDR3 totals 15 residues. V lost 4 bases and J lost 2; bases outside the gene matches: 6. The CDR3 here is CASSRGGPNTDTQYF. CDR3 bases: TGCGCCAGCAGCCGGGGGGGGCCGAACACAGATACGCAGTATTTT.

CDR3 coding DNA: TGTGCCAGCAGCTTAGCGGACAGGAGGTACGAGCAGTACTTC. Residues: CASSLADRRYEQYF. This sequence joins TRBV7-6 and TRBJ2-7; 7 bases map to TRBD1. This CDR3 has 14 residues. With V trimmed by 0 bases and J by 4 bases, 3 bases remained unmatched. The germline gives CDR1 SGHVS, CDR2 FNYEAQ.

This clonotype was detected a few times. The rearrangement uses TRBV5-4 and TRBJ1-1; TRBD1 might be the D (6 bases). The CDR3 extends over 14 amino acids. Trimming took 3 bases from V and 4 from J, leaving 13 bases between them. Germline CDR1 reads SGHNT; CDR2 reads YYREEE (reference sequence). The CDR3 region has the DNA TGTGCCAGCAGCTCGCCTGGGACACCCACTGAAGCTTTCTTT. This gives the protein CASSSPGTPTEAFF. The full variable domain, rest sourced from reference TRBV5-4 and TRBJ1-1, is ETGVTQSPTHLIKTRGQQVTLRCSSQSGHNTVSWYQQALGQGPQFIFQYYREEENGRGNFPPRFSGLQFPNYSSELNVNALELDDSALYLCASSSPGTPTEAFFGQGTRLTVV.

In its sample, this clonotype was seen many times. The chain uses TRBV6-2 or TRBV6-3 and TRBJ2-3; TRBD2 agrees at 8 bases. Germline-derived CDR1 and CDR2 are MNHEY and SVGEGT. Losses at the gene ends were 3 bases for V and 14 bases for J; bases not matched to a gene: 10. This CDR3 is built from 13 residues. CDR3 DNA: TGTGCCAGCAGTTATAAGCGGGGGAATCCGTGGTATTTT. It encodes CASSYKRGNPWYF.

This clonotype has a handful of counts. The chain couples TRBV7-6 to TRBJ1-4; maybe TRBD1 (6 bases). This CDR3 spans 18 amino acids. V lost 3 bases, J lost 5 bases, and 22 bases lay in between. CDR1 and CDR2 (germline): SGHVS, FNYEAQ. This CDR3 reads CASSLVGGRLSPNEKLFF. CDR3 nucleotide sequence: TGTGCCAGCAGCTTGGTCGGGGGGCGACTAAGCCCAAATGAAAAACTGTTTTTT. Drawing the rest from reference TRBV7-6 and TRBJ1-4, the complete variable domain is GAGVSQSPRYKVTKRGQDVALRCDPISGHVSLYWYRQALGQGPEFLTYFNYEAQQDKSGLPNDRFSAERPEGSISTLTIQRTEQRDSAMYRCASSLVGGRLSPNEKLFFGSGTQLSVL.

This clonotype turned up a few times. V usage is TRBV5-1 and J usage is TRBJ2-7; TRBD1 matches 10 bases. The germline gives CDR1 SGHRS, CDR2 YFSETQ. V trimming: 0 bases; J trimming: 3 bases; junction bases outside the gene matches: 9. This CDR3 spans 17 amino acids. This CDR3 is CASSLGGPRDRGYEQYF. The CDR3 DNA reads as TGCGCCAGCAGCTTGGGGGGGCCCCGGGACAGGGGCTACGAGCAGTACTTC.